Following are 5 T cell receptor beta chains from one sample sequenced in a study of cytomegalovirus exposure and HLA in healthy donors. Researchers ran the PCR with 60 Vbeta and 13 Jbeta primers. Clones were sequenced by immunoSEQ multiplex PCR, and TCRdb holds only the in-frame ones, with some missing. The data contain around 150,000 clones, roughly 70% of them singletons. The sample taken for sequencing was PBMCs. The receptors derive from a human donor in good health.

In this sample, this clone turned up a few times. The chain couples TRBV4-3 to TRBJ2-1; the D gene is possibly TRBD1 (6 bases). Germline V gene data show CDR1 as LGHNA and CDR2 as YSLEER. Trimming removed 0 bases from V and 7 bases from J, with 16 bases in between. The CDR3 contains 16 residues. CDR3 sequence (DNA): TGCGCCAGCAGCCAAGAAAGTAACAGGGAGTTTAATGAGCAGTTCTTC. Residues: CASSQESNREFNEQFF.

The chain uses TRBV7-8 and TRBJ2-5; possible D gene TRBD2, 6 bases. V was pared by 5 bases and J by 5 bases, with 21 bases between. Per germline, CDR1 SGHVS and CDR2 FQNEAQ. This CDR3 comprises 16 residues. For the CDR3, the DNA is TGTGCCAGCAGCCTTCGGACTGGCGGGATCGGGGAGACCCAGTACTTC. As protein: CASSLRTGGIGETQYF.

This chain connects TRBV27 to TRBJ1-2; TRBD1 matches 7 bases. Germline V gene lookup returns CDR1 MNHEY and CDR2 SMNVEV (reference sequence). There are 13 residues in the CDR3. V was clipped by 6 bases and J by 1 base; unmatched bases: 2. This chain's CDR3 is CASSAGGNYGYTF. CDR3 sequence (DNA): TGTGCCAGCAGCGCAGGGGGTAACTATGGCTACACCTTC.

This rearrangement joins TRBV7-6 to TRBJ2-2; 11 nucleotides line up with TRBD2. CDR3 length: 19 residues. Losses at the gene ends were 6 bases for V and 4 bases for J; bases not matched to a gene: 16. The germline CDR1 and CDR2 sequences are SGHVS and FNYEAQ. The CDR3 DNA reads TGTGCCAGCAGTAGTACCGGGACTAGCGGCCCTCTGGGCACCGGGGAGCTGTTTTTT. Its translation: CASSSTGTSGPLGTGELFF.

The V gene is TRBV19, the J gene TRBJ2-1, with 7 nucleotides matching TRBD1. The CDR3 spans 12 residues. V lost 5 bases, J lost 7 bases, and 2 bases stayed unmatched. Germline loops: CDR1 LNHDA, CDR2 SQIVND (reference sequence). The CDR3 DNA reads as TGTGCCAGTAGTGGCAGGGGGAATGAGCAGTTCTTC. Its protein is CASSGRGNEQFF.